This TCR beta chain was recovered during a study of blood T cell repertoires in COVID-19. Overall study context: Acute and convalescent COVID-19 samples came from the United States, Italy and Spain. Nucleic acid was either cDNA or gDNA, and it came from T cells, B-cell-depleted T cells, or PBMCs.

Germline V gene data show CDR1 as SGHRS and CDR2 as YFSETQ. The V gene end was trimmed by 3 bases and the J gene end by 2 bases; junction bases not matched to a gene: 4. The CDR3 contains 14 residues. Authors' analysis steps: Amplifying reference gene primers gave estimates of nucleated cell counts. Profiling relied on immunoSEQ multiplex PCR, and the TCRdb table lists in-frame clones only, not all of them. V and J calls and clone size are those listed in that table; D and trimming were worked out from the DNA. The repertoire holds approximately 300,000 clones, with 88% as singletons. The chain uses TRBV5-1 and TRBJ1-2; TRBD1 matches at 7 bases. What was sequenced was peripheral blood. The TCR sequence derives from a woman aged 50 to 65 with active or convalescent COVID-19. The CDR3 DNA sequence: TGCGCCAGCAGCTCCTCGGGACAGAACTATGGCTACACCTTC. Translation gives CASSSSGQNYGYTF.